This TCR beta chain is from a study of breast tumors, draining lymph nodes, adjacent tissues. Study results and caveats: Tumor T cell lymph node origin was a supported hypothesis, not proven. Tumor repertoires ranked between lymph nodes and nontumor tissue in diversity, with V and J gene preferences. Tumor and nontumor repertoires were significantly more similar in luminal-like than in basal-like breast cancer. Data fit most tumor T cells coming from lymph node, expanding in tumor.

Breast cancer patients provided tissue from their axillary draining lymph nodes. MiXCR was run by TCRdb on the multiplex PCR reads, yielding one entry per CDR3 protein. The repertoire holds 150,000 to 200,000 distinct CDR3 sequences, with approximately 30% as singletons. V lost 6 bases to trimming and J lost 1 base, with 16 bases between them. The length of the CDR3 is 15 residues. Germline CDR1 is MDHEN and CDR2 is SYDVKM. With respect to this clonotype: Its antigen is unidentified. A single base separates this from a much larger clone, so it may be a read error.

The TCR was taken from a female donor with breast cancer. Some clones in this sample may be carry-over from other donors' samples. The genes are TRBV28 and TRBJ2-7; a possible D gene is TRBD1 (5 bases). Sequences were obtained from axillary lymph node tissue. The CDR3, as DNA: TGTGCCAGCAGGAAACCAGGGCCAGATTCCTACGAGCAGTACTTC. Encoded protein: CASRKPGPDSYEQYF.